These 28 T cell receptor beta chains were all obtained from the same sample, sequenced in a study of T cells expressing NK-cell markers (dated by TCRdb to about 2020). Preparation of the library involved 5' RACE. The sequencing machine was an Illumina HiSeq 2000. The reads, reprocessed by TCRdb, yield one row per CDR3 protein sequence and no DNA. The table kept for this sample lists around 21,000 distinct CDR3 sequences. The ten largest clones represent 58% of the sample. The source material was blood T cells: a sorted CD56 or NKG2C T cell subset, CD4+ or CD8+ T cells, or bulk PBMC T cells (not recorded which). These TCRs come from a man aged 18 to 69 in good health.

The V and J genes are TRBV24-1 and TRBJ2-3; TCRdb picks TRBD1, but there is no DNA to check that call. The CDR3 consists of 16 residues. Germline lookup yields CDR1 KGHDR and CDR2 SFDVKD. CDR3 in amino acids: CATSDRSRAGTDTQYF.

V and J are TRBV5-1 and TRBJ1-6; the TCRdb call, TRBD1, lacks DNA for checking. This CDR3 has 16 residues. Germline V CDR1 and CDR2: SGHRS, YFSETQ. The CDR3 is CASSASQGSYDSPLHF.

This chain links TRBV4-3 with TRBJ1-5; TCRdb indicates TRBD1, and absent DNA this call remains unverified. In germline, CDR1 is LGHNA, CDR2 YSLEER. The CDR3 length is 15 residues. The CDR3 here is CASSHRTGDRQPQHF.

This chain joins TRBV28 and TRBJ2-7. The CDR3 totals 13 residues. Germline CDR1 MDHEN, CDR2 SYDVKM. CDR3 residues: CASSSTTAYEQYF.

The gene calls are TRBV5-1 and TRBJ2-7. The CDR3 extends over 13 amino acids. Germline lookup yields CDR1 SGHRS and CDR2 YFSETQ. The CDR3 reads CASSLGSGYEQYF.

The chain combines TRBV7-3 with TRBJ1-1; the TCRdb D gene call, TRBD1, has no DNA to confirm it. The CDR3 has 13 amino acids. In germline, CDR1 is SGHTA, CDR2 FQGTGA. The CDR3 here is CASSSTGGEGAFF.

The V call is TRBV6-1, the J call TRBJ2-7; there is no DNA to check the TCRdb D call of TRBD2. The CDR3 covers 15 residues. CDR1 MNHNS and CDR2 SASEGT come from the germline V gene. This chain's CDR3 is CASSPASGEEGKQYF.

V is TRBV2 and J is TRBJ1-4. This CDR3 contains 15 residues. CDR1 and CDR2 from the germline V gene are SNHLY and FYNNEI. CDR3: CASSFLGTTNEKLFF.

CDR3 sequence: CASSQDPLAASYNEQFF. This sequence joins TRBV4-1 and TRBJ2-1; the D gene TCRdb calls, TRBD2, cannot be checked with no DNA. CDR1 and CDR2 from the germline V gene are MGHRA and YSYEKL. The CDR3 extends over 17 amino acids.

CDR3 loop: CASNTGYSNTEAFF. The V call is TRBV5-4, the J call TRBJ1-1; the D call of TRBD1 rests on TCRdb alone, since no DNA is present to check it. This CDR3 has 14 amino acids. Per the germline V gene, CDR1 is SGHNT and CDR2 is YYREEE (reference sequence).

This chain connects TRBV5-1 to TRBJ2-5; TCRdb's D call, TRBD2, is unchecked because there is no DNA. Germline CDR1 and CDR2: SGHRS and YFSETQ. CDR3 length: 16 amino acids. The CDR3 reads CASSLSGSGGVKTQYF.

The V and J genes are TRBV3-1 and TRBJ2-5. There are 14 residues in the CDR3. The V gene's germline CDR1 is LGHDT and CDR2 YNNKEL (reference sequence). The CDR3 here is CASSQLTSRETQYF.

The CDR3 protein is CASRRLAETANTGELFF. The chain links TRBV10-2 to TRBJ2-2; TCRdb picks TRBD2, but there is no DNA to check that call. Looked up from germline, CDR1 is WSHSY and CDR2 is SAAADI. The CDR3 is 17 residues long.

J is TRBJ1-4 and V is TRBV28; TCRdb outputs TRBD1, but without DNA this stays unchecked. CDR1 MDHEN and CDR2 SYDVKM come from the germline V gene. The CDR3 has 16 residues. CDR3: CASSSRPGQGNEKLFF.

The V gene is TRBV7-9, the J gene TRBJ2-5; TCRdb designates TRBD2, a call that cannot be tested without DNA. The CDR3 runs 16 residues. The germline V gene has CDR1 SEHNR and CDR2 FQNEAQ (reference sequence). The CDR3 reads CASSPRASGGQETQYF.

The rearrangement uses TRBV6-4 and TRBJ2-3; TCRdb's D gene call, TRBD1, goes unchecked for lack of DNA. The CDR3 covers 14 residues. The germline CDR1 and CDR2 sequences are MRHNA and SNTAGT. Here the CDR3 reads CASSDGTATDTQYF.

The genes are TRBV27 and TRBJ1-6. This CDR3 is 14 amino acids long. Germline CDR1 reads MNHEY; CDR2 reads SMNVEV (reference sequence). CDR3 loop: CASSQVLAISPLHF.

The chain employs TRBV10-3 and TRBJ1-2; TCRdb lists TRBD1, though no DNA is available to test this call. The CDR3 contains 12 residues. Germline CDR1 is ENHRY and CDR2 is SYGVKD. The CDR3 loop is CAIKTTGGGYTF.

CDR3 sequence: CAWRRDTRFNNEQFF. This chain connects TRBV30 to TRBJ2-1; the D call from TCRdb, TRBD1, cannot be confirmed without DNA. The CDR3 sequence is 15 residues long. CDR1 and CDR2 (germline): GTSNPN, SVGIG (reference sequence).

This sequence joins TRBV4-2 and TRBJ2-3; TCRdb's D call of TRBD2 is untestable without DNA. The CDR3 sequence is 14 residues long. From germline, CDR1 is LGHNA and CDR2 YNFKEQ. The CDR3 spells CASGQRGSTDTQYF.

The chain employs TRBV20-1 and TRBJ2-7; lacking DNA, the TRBD1 call made by TCRdb goes unchecked. This CDR3 contains 15 residues. Germline assignment: CDR1 DFQATT and CDR2 SNEGSKA (reference sequence). The CDR3: CSASRGRDRSYEQYF.

This sequence joins TRBV5-4 and TRBJ1-2; TCRdb lists TRBD1, though no DNA is available to test this call. The CDR3 totals 14 residues. Germline assignment: CDR1 SGHNT and CDR2 YYREEE (reference sequence). This CDR3 reads CASSQQGSHYGYTF.

This chain uses TRBV12-3 or TRBV12-4 with TRBJ1-5; TCRdb names TRBD1, which stays unverified in the absence of DNA. This CDR3 is built from 15 residues. The CDR3 sequence: CASKPGVNSNQPQHF.

The V and J genes are TRBV7-2 and TRBJ1-1. The CDR3 consists of 14 residues. CDR1 is SGHTA, CDR2 FQGNSA, per germline. The CDR3 spells CASSLVRMNTEAFF.

The chain couples TRBV4-3 to TRBJ2-7; without DNA, the TCRdb call of TRBD2 cannot be checked. Germline CDR1 reads LGHNA; CDR2 reads YSLEER. CDR3 length equals 14 residues. The CDR3 sequence is CASSHGRGLYEQYF.

The gene calls are TRBV30 and TRBJ1-6. The CDR3 loop spans 13 amino acids. Germline V gene sequence: CDR1 GTSNPN, CDR2 SVGIG (reference sequence). The CDR3 reads CAWSSATNSPLHF.

This chain connects TRBV7-2 to TRBJ2-7. Germline CDR1 reads SGHTA; CDR2 reads FQGNSA. There are 13 residues in the CDR3. CDR3 amino acids: CASSFDGSYEQYF.

The chain has TRBV20-1 and TRBJ2-3; TCRdb names TRBD2, which stays unverified in the absence of DNA. CDR3 size: 14 residues. Germline CDR1 reads DFQATT; CDR2 reads SNEGSKA (reference sequence). The CDR3 reads CSASRSGNADTQYF.